This T cell receptor beta chain was sequenced for a study of T cell repertoires in cytomegalovirus infection. Study-level results: People with CMV and the relevant HLA were identified by cumulative public TCR beta family frequency.

TCRdb called the reads again in MiXCR, with one record for every CDR3 protein. The sample records around 750,000 distinct CDR3 sequences, 32% being singletons. Germline V gene data show CDR1 as LNHDA and CDR2 as SQIVND (reference sequence). CDR3 size: 13 residues. Trimming shortened V by 1 base and J by 6 bases, and 7 bases separated the two germline ends. This clonotype turned up a few times. Its antigen is currently unknown. This chain joins TRBV19 and TRBJ2-1; D is uncertain. Sequenced here: cultured CD8+ T cells from PBMCs, sampled from culture after CMV antigen stimulation. The clonotype was recovered from a human donor in good health (CMV status not recorded). Some clones in this sample may be carry-over from other donors' samples. The CDR3 here is CASSIVPANEQFF. CDR3 nucleotide sequence: TGTGCCAGTAGTATAGTGCCAGCCAATGAGCAGTTCTTC.